This entry is about one T cell receptor (beta chain). The antigen remains unidentified. Being one base from a much bigger clone, this may be a read error. This sample stems from a study of blood T cells in healthy people across ages. A sample-barcoded 5' primer and a J-beta primer mix were used in a second PCR of roughly 6 to 11 cycles. Every cDNA molecule bore a tag from a template-switch adaptor containing 12 random nucleotides. MiXCR, run by TCRdb on the 5' RACE reads, gives a single entry per CDR3 protein. This sample has 650,000 to 700,000 distinct CDR3 sequences, with roughly 32% found just once. General study results and limits: A roughly linear fall in TCR beta diversity per million T cells was seen with increasing age.

Isolating PBMCs gave at least 6 million of these cells per sample. Extractions gave at least 6 micrograms of total RNA per sample. The V and J ends lost 7 bases and 7 bases, in that order; junction bases with no gene match: 16. The CDR3 totals 16 residues. The chain carries TRBV12-3 or TRBV12-4 and TRBJ2-7, with TRBD2 matching 10 bases. This clonotype was obtained from a woman of 80 years or more in good health. The sequenced material came from blood. The CDR3 DNA reads TGTGCCAGCACGACTTCGGGGCTAGCGGGGGCCAATGAGCAGTACTTC. As protein: CASTTSGLAGANEQYF.